There are a few counts of the clone carrying this T cell receptor (beta chain). The antigen is undetermined. TCRdb's copy holds only in-frame clones and misses some; the assay was immunoSEQ multiplex PCR. The profile shows some 84,000 clones, roughly 85% of them singletons. The entry originates in a study of T cell responses to AZD1222 COVID-19 vaccine. Regarding the study as a whole: Baseline seropositivity occurred in only a handful of AZD1222 recipients. Repertoires were collected only later (after the peak T cell response had occurred).

It was second doses at about 4 or about 12 weeks that were pooled. V lost 1 base and J lost 4, with 7 bases in between. CDR1 is SEHNR and CDR2 is FQNEAQ in the germline V gene (reference sequence). The CDR3 loop spans 13 amino acids. This sequence joins TRBV7-9 and TRBJ2-5; D gene unclear. The material was peripheral blood, obtained 28 days after the second AZD1222 dose. The sequence derives from an adult who received the AZD1222 COVID-19 vaccine. The chain's CDR3 is CASSLEVVETQYF. CDR3 DNA sequence: TGTGCCAGCAGCTTAGAGGTCGTAGAGACCCAGTACTTC.